The 21 T cell receptor beta chains listed next were all sequenced from one sample in a study of breast tumors, draining lymph nodes, adjacent tissues. TCRdb analysed the multiplex PCR reads with MiXCR anew, one entry per CDR3 protein. The repertoire holds 84,000 or so distinct CDR3 sequences, with approximately 30% as singletons. Samples came from axillary lymph nodes draining the breast cancer. Sequencing was performed on axillary lymph node tissue. These receptors were collected from a female donor with breast cancer. Some clones in this sample may be carry-over from other donors' samples.

The chain has TRBV7-9 and TRBJ2-5, with TRBD1 matching 7 bases. The J call is in doubt because the DNA end fits TRBJ2-7 better. Germline CDR1 reads SEHNR; CDR2 reads FQNEAQ (reference sequence). CDR3 length equals 14 residues. CDR3 bases: TGTGCCAGCAGCAGTCCGGGACAGTTCAACGAGCAGTACTTC. Translated: CASSSPGQFNEQYF.

This clonotype was observed at least ten times. This sequence joins TRBV10-3 and TRBJ2-2; 13 bases line up with TRBD2. The germline CDR1 and CDR2 sequences are ENHRY and SYGVKD. The ends lost 6 bases at V and 5 bases at J; junction bases unmatched: 3. This CDR3 is built from 15 residues. For the CDR3, the DNA is TGTGCCATCAGGAGACTAGCGGGAGGTACCGGGGAGCTGTTTTTT. As protein: CAIRRLAGGTGELFF.

Ten or more counts support this clonotype. The rearrangement links TRBV5-5 to TRBJ2-5; 10 bases are shared with TRBD2. Germline CDR1 SGHKS, CDR2 YYEKEE (reference sequence). The junction had 6 bases not matched to a gene; V was cut back by 2 bases and J by 2 bases. This CDR3 has 16 residues. The CDR3 sequence is CASSFRTSGPQETQYF. CDR3 sequence (DNA): TGTGCCAGCAGCTTCCGGACTAGCGGTCCTCAAGAGACCCAGTACTTC.

In its sample, this clonotype was seen many times. The CDR3 sequence is CASSTGQAYSYEQYF. The DNA for the CDR3 is TGTGCCAGTAGCACGGGACAGGCCTACTCCTACGAGCAGTACTTC. V gene TRBV19 combines with J gene TRBJ2-7, with 8 positions matching TRBD1. Trimming removed 6 bases from V and 0 bases from J; junction bases left unmatched: 7. The germline V gene encodes CDR1 LNHDA and CDR2 SQIVND (reference sequence). This CDR3 comprises 15 residues.

At least ten counts were recorded for this clonotype. This chain joins TRBV7-6 and TRBJ2-5, with D perhaps matching TRBD1 or TRBD2 (6 bases each). Germline CDR1 and CDR2: SGHVS and FNYEAQ. The V gene lost 3 bases and the J gene lost 4 bases, with 12 bases spanning the gap. This CDR3 is 14 amino acids long. The CDR3: CASSFWGAAETQYF. As DNA, the CDR3 is TGTGCCAGCAGCTTCTGGGGGGCAGCAGAGACCCAGTACTTC.

Turning to this clonotype: A read error may explain this, as a much larger clone is one base away. This sequence joins TRBV13 and TRBJ2-7; TRBD2 agrees at 7 bases. The CDR3 has 14 residues. CDR1 PRHDT and CDR2 FYEKMQ come from the germline V gene (reference sequence). CDR3 region: CASTVRGSIYERYF. In DNA, the CDR3 is TGTGCCAGCACCGTTCGCGGGAGTATCTACGAGCGGTACTTC.

At least ten counts were recorded for this clonotype. This sequence joins TRBV28 and TRBJ2-7, with 10 nucleotides matching TRBD2. Germline CDR1 is MDHEN and CDR2 is SYDVKM. This CDR3 is built from 13 residues. V lost 8 bases, J lost 3 bases, and 4 bases stayed unmatched. The CDR3 here is CASCGTSVYEQYF. In DNA, the CDR3 is TGTGCCAGCTGCGGGACTAGCGTCTACGAGCAGTACTTC.

In this sample, this clonotype turned up many times. This sequence joins TRBV6-6 and TRBJ2-2; D ambiguous. Germline CDR1 is MNHNY and CDR2 is SVGAGI (reference sequence). Trimming cost V 5 bases and J 5 bases, with 15 bases left between them. The CDR3 covers 15 residues. CDR3 region: CASSGRVRRTGELFF. Here the CDR3 DNA reads TGTGCCAGCAGTGGCCGGGTCCGAAGGACCGGGGAGCTGTTTTTT.

This clonotype was picked up many times. The chain carries TRBV3-1 and TRBJ2-7; D gene uncertain. Trimming removed 0 bases from V and 3 bases from J, with 15 bases in between. CDR1 LGHDT and CDR2 YNNKEL come from the germline V gene (reference sequence). This CDR3 comprises 16 residues. Written as DNA, the CDR3 is TGTGCCAGCAGCCAAGATCTGATCCGGCTGGACTACGAGCAGTACTTC. Its translation is CASSQDLIRLDYEQYF.

This clonotype was picked up a small number of times. This may stem from a read error, because a much larger clone lies one nucleotide away. The chain is built from TRBV6-5 and TRBJ2-3; 8 bases agree with TRBD2. V was pared by 5 bases and J by 2 bases, with 9 bases of the junction left unmatched. The CDR3 loop spans 16 amino acids. Germline loops: CDR1 MNHEY, CDR2 SVGAGI. The CDR3, as DNA: TGTGCCAGCAGTCTCAGCGGGAGCCAACTCACAGATACGCAGTATTTT. It yields the protein CASSLSGSQLTDTQYF.

This clonotype was found many times. The rearrangement uses TRBV20-1 and TRBJ1-4; no clear D gene. V dropped 2 bases and J dropped 6 bases, with 16 bases sitting between them. Germline lookup yields CDR1 DFQATT and CDR2 SNEGSKA (reference sequence). The CDR3 covers 15 residues. The CDR3 loop reads CSARNTERSDEKLFF. CDR3 in DNA: TGCAGTGCTAGAAATACAGAACGGTCCGATGAAAAACTGTTTTTT.

The V and J genes are TRBV6-5 and TRBJ2-3; 10 nucleotides align to TRBD1. V shed 2 bases and J 1 base; nucleotides not matched to a gene: 0. Germline loops: CDR1 MNHEY, CDR2 SVGAGI. This CDR3 contains 15 residues. CDR3 sequence (DNA): TGTGCCAGCAGTTACGGGACAGGGGGCACAGATACGCAGTATTTT. Its protein product is CASSYGTGGTDTQYF.

This clonotype was detected many times. The chain carries TRBV7-7 and TRBJ2-3; tentatively, D is TRBD2 (6 bases). The CDR3 has 13 amino acids. Between the trimmed V and J ends, which lost 2 bases and 6 bases, there was a span of 9 bases. Germline CDR1 reads SSHAT; CDR2 reads FNYEAQ (reference sequence). CDR3 residues: CASSLSGSDTQYF. As DNA, the CDR3 is TGTGCCAGCAGCTTAAGCGGGTCGGATACGCAGTATTTT.

The rearrangement joins TRBV7-8 to TRBJ1-2, with D hard to call. Trimming cost V 5 bases and J 8 bases, with 21 bases left between them. The length of the CDR3 is 15 residues. Germline V CDR1 and CDR2: SGHVS, FQNEAQ. The CDR3 nucleotides read TGTGCCAGCAGCCTCGGACGGACGCGGGTAAGGGGCTACACCTTC. Its protein is CASSLGRTRVRGYTF.

Worth noting for this clonotype: This clone may be a read error of a much larger clone one base away. This chain joins TRBV12-3 or TRBV12-4 and TRBJ2-2; D call uncertain. Trimming left V 3 bases short and J 5 bases short, with 10 bases between. The CDR3 loop spans 14 amino acids. For the CDR3, the DNA is TGTGCCAGCAGTTTGAGAGACGTAACCGGGGAGCTGTTTTTT. This gives the protein CASSLRDVTGELFF.

The J gene is TRBJ2-5, the V gene TRBV20-1; 9 nucleotides align to TRBD1. V was clipped by 5 bases and J by 7 bases; unmatched bases: 14. The CDR3 is made up of 15 amino acids. Germline V gives CDR1 DFQATT, CDR2 SNEGSKA (reference sequence). CDR3 in amino acids: CSAEPGQGHIGTQYF. CDR3 in DNA: TGCAGTGCTGAGCCGGGACAGGGACATATAGGGACCCAGTACTTC.

This clonotype was picked up many times. The chain uses TRBV30 and TRBJ1-5, with 7 bases lining up with TRBD1. The CDR3 has 15 residues. CDR1 is GTSNPN and CDR2 is SVGIG in the germline V gene (reference sequence). J lost 1 base, V lost 1 base, and 4 bases had no gene match. CDR3 protein: CAWSGLTGSNQPQHF. The CDR3 DNA follows: TGTGCCTGGAGTGGTCTGACAGGGAGCAATCAGCCCCAGCATTTT.

This clonotype was seen at least ten times. CDR3 amino acids: CASSAENAGANVLTF. The DNA for the CDR3 is TGTGCCAGCAGCGCGGAGAACGCCGGGGCCAACGTCCTGACTTTC. This chain connects TRBV5-8 to TRBJ2-6; no reliable D call. Trimming removed 4 bases from V and 4 bases from J, with 12 bases in between. Looked up from germline, CDR1 is SGHTS and CDR2 is YDEGEE. CDR3 length equals 15 residues. Full variable domain (rest looked up from reference TRBV5-8 and TRBJ2-6): EAGVTQSPTHLIKTRGQQATLRCSPISGHTSVYWYQQALGLGLQFLLWYDEGEERNRGNFPPRFSGRQFPNYSSELNVNALELEDSALYLCASSAENAGANVLTFGAGSRLTVL.

The chain is built from TRBV5-4 and TRBJ1-3, with D maybe TRBD1 (6 bases). The J call may not be correct, given that the DNA end is closer to TRBJ1-1. Per the germline V gene, CDR1 is SGHNT and CDR2 is YYREEE (reference sequence). This CDR3 is 15 amino acids long. CDR3 in amino acids: CASSMGTPMNTEAFF. The CDR3 bases are TGTGCCAGCAGCATGGGGACACCCATGAACACTGAAGCTTTCTTT.

This clonotype has ten or more counts. This chain joins TRBV19 and TRBJ2-1; 8 nucleotides line up with TRBD2. Losses at the gene ends were 4 bases for V and 9 bases for J; bases not matched to a gene: 8. This CDR3 has 14 residues. Germline V gives CDR1 LNHDA, CDR2 SQIVND (reference sequence). CDR3: CASSTLAGTGEQFF. For the CDR3, the DNA is TGTGCCAGTAGTACTTTAGCGGGAACAGGTGAGCAGTTCTTC.

On this clonotype itself: This clone may be a read error of a much larger clone one base away. The chain joins TRBV28 to TRBJ2-7, with 9 bases lining up with TRBD1. The CDR3 runs to 17 residues. V was clipped by 11 bases and J by 1 base; unmatched bases: 18. CDR1 and CDR2 (germline): MDHEN, SYDVKM. DNA for the CDR3: TGTGCCGGCAACATGGGAGGAGCTGGACAGGGGTCCTACGAGCAGTACTTC. This gives the protein CAGNMGGAGQGSYEQYF.